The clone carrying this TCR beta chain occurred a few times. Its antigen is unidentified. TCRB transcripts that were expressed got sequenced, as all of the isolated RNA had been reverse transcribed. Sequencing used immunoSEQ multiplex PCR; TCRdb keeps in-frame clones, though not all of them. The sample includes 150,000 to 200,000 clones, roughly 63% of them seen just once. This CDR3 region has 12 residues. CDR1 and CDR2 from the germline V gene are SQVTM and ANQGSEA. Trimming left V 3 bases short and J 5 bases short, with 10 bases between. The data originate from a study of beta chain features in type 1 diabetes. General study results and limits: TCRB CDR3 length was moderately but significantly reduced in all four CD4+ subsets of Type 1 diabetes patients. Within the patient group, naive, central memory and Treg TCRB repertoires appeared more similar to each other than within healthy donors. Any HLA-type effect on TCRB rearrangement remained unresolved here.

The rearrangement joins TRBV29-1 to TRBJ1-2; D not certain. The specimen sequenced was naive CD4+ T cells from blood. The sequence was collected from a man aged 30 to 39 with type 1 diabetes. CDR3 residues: CSVDRPFYGYTF. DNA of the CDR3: TGCAGCGTTGACAGACCATTTTATGGCTACACCTTC.